The sequence of this T cell receptor beta chain was determined in a study of technical replicates of blood from several donors. A single count supports this clone. Assay: immunoSEQ multiplex PCR; the TCRdb copy retains only in-frame clones and omits some. The repertoire has tens of thousands of clones, roughly 98% of them found once; the top ten carry approximately 0.17%. The receptor was isolated from a human donor in good health. The material sequenced was T cells isolated from PBMCs.

Here the CDR3 reads CASSQMGGGENTEAFF. In nucleotides, the CDR3 is TGCGCCAGCAGCCAGATGGGGGGTGGAGAGAACACTGAAGCTTTCTTT. The chain recombines TRBV4-1 with TRBJ1-1; weak D call: TRBD1 (5 bases). Trimming cost V 3 bases and J 1 base, with 15 bases left between them. The CDR3 is made up of 16 amino acids. Germline V CDR1 and CDR2: MGHRA, YSYEKL.